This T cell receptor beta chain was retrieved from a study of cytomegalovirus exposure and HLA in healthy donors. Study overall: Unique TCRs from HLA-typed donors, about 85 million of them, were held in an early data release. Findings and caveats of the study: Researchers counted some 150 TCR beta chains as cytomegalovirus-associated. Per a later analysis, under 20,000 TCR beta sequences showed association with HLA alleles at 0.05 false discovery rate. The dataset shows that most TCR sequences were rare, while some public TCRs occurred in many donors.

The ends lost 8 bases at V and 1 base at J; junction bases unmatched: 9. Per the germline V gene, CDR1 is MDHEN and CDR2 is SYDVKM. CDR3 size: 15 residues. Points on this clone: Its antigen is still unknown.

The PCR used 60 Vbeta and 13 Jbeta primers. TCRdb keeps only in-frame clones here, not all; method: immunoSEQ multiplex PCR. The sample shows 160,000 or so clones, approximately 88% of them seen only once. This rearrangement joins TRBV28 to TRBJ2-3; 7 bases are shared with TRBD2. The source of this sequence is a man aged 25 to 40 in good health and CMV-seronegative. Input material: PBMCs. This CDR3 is CASGPVRGGTDTQYF. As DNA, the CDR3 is TGTGCCAGCGGACCAGTCCGGGGGGGCACAGATACGCAGTATTTT.